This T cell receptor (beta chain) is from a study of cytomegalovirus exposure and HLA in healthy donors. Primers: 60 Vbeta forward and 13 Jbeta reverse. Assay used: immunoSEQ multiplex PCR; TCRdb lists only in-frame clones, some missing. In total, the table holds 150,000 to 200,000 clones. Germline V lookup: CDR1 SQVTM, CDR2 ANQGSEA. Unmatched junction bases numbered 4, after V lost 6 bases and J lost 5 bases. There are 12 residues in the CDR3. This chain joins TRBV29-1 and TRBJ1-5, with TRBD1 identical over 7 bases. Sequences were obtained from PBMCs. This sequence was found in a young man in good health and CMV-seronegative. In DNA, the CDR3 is TGCAGCGTACGACAGGGAGATCAGCCCCAGCATTTT. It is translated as CSVRQGDQPQHF.